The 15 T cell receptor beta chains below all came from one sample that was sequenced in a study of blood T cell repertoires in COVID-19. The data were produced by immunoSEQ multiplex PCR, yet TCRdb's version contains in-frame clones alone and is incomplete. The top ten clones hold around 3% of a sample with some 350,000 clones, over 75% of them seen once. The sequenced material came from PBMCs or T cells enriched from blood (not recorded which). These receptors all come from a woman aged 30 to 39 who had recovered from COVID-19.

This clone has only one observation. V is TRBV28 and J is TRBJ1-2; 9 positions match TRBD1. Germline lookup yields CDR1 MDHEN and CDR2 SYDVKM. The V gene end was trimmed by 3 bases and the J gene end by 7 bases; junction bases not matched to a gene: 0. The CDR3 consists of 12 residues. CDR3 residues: CASSLGQGGYTF. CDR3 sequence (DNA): TGTGCCAGCAGTTTGGGACAGGGTGGCTACACCTTC.

The CDR3 region has the DNA TGCAGTGCCCGGTCCTTATACGAGCAGTACTTC. Translating gives CSARSLYEQYF. V gene TRBV20-1 combines with J gene TRBJ2-7; D uncertain. Germline V gene lookup returns CDR1 DFQATT and CDR2 SNEGSKA (reference sequence). V was pared by 6 bases and J by 4 bases, with 10 bases between. The CDR3 is made up of 11 amino acids.

CDR3 region: CASSEIISGGEQFF. The CDR3 DNA reads as TGTGCCAGCAGTGAAATTATTAGCGGGGGTGAGCAGTTCTTC. V and J are TRBV6-1 and TRBJ2-1, with 9 bases that match TRBD2. Germline CDR1 reads MNHNS; CDR2 reads SASEGT. V lost 2 bases to trimming and J lost 9 bases; unmatched junction nucleotides: 5. The CDR3 spans 14 residues.

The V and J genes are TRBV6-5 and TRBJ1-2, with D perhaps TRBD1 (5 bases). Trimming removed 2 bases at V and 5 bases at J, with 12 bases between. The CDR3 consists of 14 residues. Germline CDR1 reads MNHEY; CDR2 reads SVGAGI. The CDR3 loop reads CASSYDGHQYGYTF. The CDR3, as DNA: TGTGCCAGCAGTTACGACGGACACCAATATGGCTACACCTTC.

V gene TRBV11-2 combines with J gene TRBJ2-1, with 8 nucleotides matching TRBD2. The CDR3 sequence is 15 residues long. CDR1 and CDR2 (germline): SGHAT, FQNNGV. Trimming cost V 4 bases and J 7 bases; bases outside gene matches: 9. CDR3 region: CASSSGVSGRNEQFF. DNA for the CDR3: TGTGCCAGCAGCTCGGGCGTGAGCGGGAGAAATGAGCAGTTCTTC.

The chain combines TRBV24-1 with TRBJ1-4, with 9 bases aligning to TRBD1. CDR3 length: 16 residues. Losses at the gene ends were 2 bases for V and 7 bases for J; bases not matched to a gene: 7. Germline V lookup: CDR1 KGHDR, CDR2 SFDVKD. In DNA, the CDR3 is TGTGCCACCAGTGATTCCCCGGGACAGGGTGGTGAAAAACTGTTTTTT. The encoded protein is CATSDSPGQGGEKLFF.

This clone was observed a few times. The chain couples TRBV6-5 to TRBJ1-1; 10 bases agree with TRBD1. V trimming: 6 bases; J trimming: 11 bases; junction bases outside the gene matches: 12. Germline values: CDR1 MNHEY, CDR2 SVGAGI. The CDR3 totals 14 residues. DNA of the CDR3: TGTGCCAGCAGCTCCGACAGGGGGCGCCTGTGGGCTTTCTTT. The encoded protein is CASSSDRGRLWAFF.

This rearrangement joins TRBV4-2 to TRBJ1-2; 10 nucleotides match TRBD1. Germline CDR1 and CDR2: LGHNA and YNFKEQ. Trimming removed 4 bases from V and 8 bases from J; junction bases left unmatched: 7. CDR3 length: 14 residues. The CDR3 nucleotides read TGTGCCAGCAGCCCCCGGGACAGGGGAAACGGCTACACCTTC. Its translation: CASSPRDRGNGYTF.

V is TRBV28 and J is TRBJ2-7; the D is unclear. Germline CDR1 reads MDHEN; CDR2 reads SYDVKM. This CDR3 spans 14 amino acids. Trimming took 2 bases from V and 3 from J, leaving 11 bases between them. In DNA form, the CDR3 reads TGTGCCAGCAGTTTACAGGCGACCCACTACGAGCAGTACTTC. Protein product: CASSLQATHYEQYF.

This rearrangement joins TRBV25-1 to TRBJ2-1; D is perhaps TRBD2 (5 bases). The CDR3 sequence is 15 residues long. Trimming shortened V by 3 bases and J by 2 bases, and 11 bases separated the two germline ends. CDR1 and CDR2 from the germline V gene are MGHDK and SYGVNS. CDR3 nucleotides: TGTGCCAGCAGTGAGTGGGAGACCCCCTACAATGAGCAGTTCTTC. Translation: CASSEWETPYNEQFF. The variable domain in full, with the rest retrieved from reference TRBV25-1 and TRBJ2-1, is EADIYQTPRYLVIGTGKKITLECSQTMGHDKMYWYQQDPGMELHLIHYSYGVNSTEKGDLSSESTVSRIRTEHFPLTLESARPSHTSQYLCASSEWETPYNEQFFGPGTRLTVL.

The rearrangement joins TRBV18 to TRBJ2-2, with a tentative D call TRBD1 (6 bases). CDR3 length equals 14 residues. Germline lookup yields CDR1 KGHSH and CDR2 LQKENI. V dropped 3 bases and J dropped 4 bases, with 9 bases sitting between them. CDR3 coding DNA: TGTGCCAGCTCACCGGGGACATCCACCGGGGAGCTGTTTTTT. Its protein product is CASSPGTSTGELFF. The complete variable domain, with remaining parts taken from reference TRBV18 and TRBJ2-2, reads NAGVMQNPRHLVRRRGQEARLRCSPMKGHSHVYWYRQLPEEGLKFMVYLQKENIIDESGMPKERFSAEFPKEGPSILRIQQVVRGDSAAYFCASSPGTSTGELFFGEGSRLTVL.

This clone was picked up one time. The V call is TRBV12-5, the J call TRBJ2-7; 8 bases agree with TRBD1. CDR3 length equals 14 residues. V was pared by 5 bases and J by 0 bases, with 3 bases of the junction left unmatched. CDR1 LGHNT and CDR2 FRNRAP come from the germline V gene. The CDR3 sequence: CASGRTGISYEQYF. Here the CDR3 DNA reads TGTGCTAGTGGTCGGACAGGGATCTCCTACGAGCAGTACTTC.

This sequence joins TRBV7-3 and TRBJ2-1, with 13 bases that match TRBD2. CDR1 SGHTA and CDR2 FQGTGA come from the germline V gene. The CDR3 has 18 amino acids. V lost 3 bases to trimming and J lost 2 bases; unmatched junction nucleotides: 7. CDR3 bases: TGTGCCAGCAGCTTTGTAGGGACTAGCGGGGACGCCTACAATGAGCAGTTCTTC. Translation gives CASSFVGTSGDAYNEQFF.

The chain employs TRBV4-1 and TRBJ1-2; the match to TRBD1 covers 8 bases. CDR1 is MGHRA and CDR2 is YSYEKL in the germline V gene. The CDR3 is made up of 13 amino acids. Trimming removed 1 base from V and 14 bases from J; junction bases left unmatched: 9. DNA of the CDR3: TGCGCCAGCAGCCAAGGACAGGGGCTCCGAGGAACCTTC. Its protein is CASSQGQGLRGTF.

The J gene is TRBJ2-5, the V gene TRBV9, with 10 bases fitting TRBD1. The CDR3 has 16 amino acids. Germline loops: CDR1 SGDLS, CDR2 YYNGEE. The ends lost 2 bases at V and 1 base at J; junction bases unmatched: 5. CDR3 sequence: CASSVRQGAPQETQYF. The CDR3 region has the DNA TGTGCCAGCAGCGTTCGACAGGGGGCGCCCCAAGAGACCCAGTACTTC. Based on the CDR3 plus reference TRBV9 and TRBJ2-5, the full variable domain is DSGVTQTPKHLITATGQRVTLRCSPRSGDLSVYWYQQSLDQGLQFLIQYYNGEERAKGNILERFSAQQFPDLHSELNLSSLELGDSALYFCASSVRQGAPQETQYFGPGTRLLVL.